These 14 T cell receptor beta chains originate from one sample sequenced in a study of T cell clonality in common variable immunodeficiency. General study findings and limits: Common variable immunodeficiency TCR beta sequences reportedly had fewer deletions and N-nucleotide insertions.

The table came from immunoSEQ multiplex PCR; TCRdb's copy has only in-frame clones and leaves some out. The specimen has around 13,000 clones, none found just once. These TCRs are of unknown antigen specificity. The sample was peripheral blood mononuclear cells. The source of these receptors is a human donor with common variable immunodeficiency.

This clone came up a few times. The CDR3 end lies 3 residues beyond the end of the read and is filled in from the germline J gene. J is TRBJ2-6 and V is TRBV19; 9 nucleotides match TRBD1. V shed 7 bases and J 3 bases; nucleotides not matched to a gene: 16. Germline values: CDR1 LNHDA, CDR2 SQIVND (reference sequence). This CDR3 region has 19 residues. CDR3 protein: CASIRVQGAPPGGANVLTF. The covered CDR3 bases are TGTGCCAGTATACGCGTACAGGGGGCCCCTCCGGGTGGGGCCAACGTC.

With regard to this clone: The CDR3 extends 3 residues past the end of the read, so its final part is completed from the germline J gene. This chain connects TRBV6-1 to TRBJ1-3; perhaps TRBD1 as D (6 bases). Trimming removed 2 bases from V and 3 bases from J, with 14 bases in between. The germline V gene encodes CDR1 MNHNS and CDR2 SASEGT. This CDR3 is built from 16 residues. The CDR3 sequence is CASSETDGQFGNTIYF. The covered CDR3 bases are TGTGCCAGCAGTGAAACAGACGGACAGTTTGGAAACACC.

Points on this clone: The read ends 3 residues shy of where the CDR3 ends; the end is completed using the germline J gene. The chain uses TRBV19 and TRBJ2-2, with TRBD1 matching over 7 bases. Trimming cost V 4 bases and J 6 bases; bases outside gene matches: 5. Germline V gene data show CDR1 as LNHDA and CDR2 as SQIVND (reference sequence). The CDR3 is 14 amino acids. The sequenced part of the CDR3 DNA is TGTGCCAGTAGTACAAACAGGGGAGCCGGGGAG. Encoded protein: CASSTNRGAGE. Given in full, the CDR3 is CASSTNRGAGELFF.

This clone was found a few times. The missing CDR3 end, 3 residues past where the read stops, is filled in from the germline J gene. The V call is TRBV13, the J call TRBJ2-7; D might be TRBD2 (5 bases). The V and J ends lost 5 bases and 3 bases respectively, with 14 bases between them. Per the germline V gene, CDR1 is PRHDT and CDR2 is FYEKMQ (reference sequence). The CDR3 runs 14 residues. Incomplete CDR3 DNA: TGTGCCAGCAGCCTTAGACACGGGGACTACGAG. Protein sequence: CASSLRHGDYE. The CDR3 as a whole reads CASSLRHGDYEQYF.

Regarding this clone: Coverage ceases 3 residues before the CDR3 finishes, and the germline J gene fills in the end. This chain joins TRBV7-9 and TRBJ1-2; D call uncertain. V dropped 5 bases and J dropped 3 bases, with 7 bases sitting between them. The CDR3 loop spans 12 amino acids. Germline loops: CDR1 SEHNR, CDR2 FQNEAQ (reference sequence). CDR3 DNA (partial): TGTGCCAGCAGCACCCAGTACTATGGC. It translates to CASSTQYYG. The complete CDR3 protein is CASSTQYYGYTF.

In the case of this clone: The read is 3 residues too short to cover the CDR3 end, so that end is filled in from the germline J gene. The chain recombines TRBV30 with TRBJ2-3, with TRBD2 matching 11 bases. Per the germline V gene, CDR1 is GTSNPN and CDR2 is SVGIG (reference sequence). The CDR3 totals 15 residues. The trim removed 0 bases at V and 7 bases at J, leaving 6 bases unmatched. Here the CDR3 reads CAWSVLAGGVNTQYF. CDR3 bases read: TGTGCCTGGAGTGTGTTAGCGGGGGGGGTCAATACG.

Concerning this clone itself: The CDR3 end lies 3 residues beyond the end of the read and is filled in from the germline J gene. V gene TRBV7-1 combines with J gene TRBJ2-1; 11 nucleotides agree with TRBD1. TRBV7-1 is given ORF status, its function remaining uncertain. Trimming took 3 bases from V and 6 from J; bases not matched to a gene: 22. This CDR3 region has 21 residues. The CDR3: CASSSTPEGTGGRSYPNEQFF. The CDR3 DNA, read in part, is TGTGCCAGCAGCTCGACCCCAGAAGGGACAGGGGGAAGATCATATCCCAATGAG.

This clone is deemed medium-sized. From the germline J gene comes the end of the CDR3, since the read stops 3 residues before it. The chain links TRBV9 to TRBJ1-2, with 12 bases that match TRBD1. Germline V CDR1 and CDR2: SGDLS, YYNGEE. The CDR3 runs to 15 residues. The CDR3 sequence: CASSAGDRGRRGYTF. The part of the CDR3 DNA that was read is TGTGCCAGCAGCGCGGGGGACAGGGGGCGACGGGGC.

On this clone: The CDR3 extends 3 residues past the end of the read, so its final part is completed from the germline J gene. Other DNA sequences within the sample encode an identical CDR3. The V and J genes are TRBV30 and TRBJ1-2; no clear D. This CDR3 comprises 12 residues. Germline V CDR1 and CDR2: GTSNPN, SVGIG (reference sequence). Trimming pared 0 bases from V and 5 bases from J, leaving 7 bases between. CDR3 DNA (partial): TGTGCCTGGAGTGTACCCGGTTATGGC. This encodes CAWSVPGYG. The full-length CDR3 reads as CAWSVPGYGYTF.

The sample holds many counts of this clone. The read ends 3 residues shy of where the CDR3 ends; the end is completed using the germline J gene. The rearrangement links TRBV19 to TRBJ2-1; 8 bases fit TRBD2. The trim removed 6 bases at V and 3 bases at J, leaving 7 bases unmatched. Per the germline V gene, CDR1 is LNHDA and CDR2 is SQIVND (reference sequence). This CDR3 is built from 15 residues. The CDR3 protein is CASRPRGAIYNEQFF. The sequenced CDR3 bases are TGTGCCAGTAGACCGCGGGGGGCGATCTACAATGAG.

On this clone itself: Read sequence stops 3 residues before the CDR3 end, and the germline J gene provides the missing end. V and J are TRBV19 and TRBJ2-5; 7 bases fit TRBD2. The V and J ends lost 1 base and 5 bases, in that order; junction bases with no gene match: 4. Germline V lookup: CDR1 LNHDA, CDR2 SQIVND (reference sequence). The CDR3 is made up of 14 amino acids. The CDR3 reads CASSIGSSGETQYF. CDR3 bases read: TGTGCCAGTAGTATAGGCTCTAGCGGCGAGACC.

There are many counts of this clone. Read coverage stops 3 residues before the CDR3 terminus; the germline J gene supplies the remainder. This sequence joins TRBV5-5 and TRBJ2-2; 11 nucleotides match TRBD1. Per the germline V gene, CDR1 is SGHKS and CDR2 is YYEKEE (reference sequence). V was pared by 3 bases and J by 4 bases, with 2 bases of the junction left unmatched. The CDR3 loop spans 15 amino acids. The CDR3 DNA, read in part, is TGTGCCAGCAGCTCGGGACAGGGGGGCACCGGGGAG. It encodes CASSSGQGGTGE. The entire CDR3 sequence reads CASSSGQGGTGELFF.

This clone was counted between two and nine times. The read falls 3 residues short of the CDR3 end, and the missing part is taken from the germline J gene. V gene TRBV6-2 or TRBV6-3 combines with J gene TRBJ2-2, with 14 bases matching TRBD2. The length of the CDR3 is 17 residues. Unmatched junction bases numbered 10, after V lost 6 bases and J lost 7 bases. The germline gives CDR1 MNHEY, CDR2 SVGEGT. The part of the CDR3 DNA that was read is TGTGCCAGCAGCTCCCGACTAGCGGGGGGGCCGGACGGGGAG. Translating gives CASSSRLAGGPDGE. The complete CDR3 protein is CASSSRLAGGPDGELFF.

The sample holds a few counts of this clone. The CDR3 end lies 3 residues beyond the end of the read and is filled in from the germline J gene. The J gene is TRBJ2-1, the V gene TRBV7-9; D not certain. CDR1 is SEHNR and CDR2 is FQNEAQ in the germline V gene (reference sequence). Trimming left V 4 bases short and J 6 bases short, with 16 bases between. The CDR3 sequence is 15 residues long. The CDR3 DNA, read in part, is TGTGCCAGCAGCTCAAGAACGCAGCCGGGCAATGAG. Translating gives CASSSRTQPGNE. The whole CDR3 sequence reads CASSSRTQPGNEQFF.